These T cell receptor beta chains were read from a single sample in a study of blood T cell repertoires in COVID-19. Using immunoSEQ multiplex PCR, the repertoire was profiled, and TCRdb retains in-frame clones only, with some absent. The sample has 300,000 to 350,000 clones; around 85% are singletons. The sample was PBMCs or T cells enriched from blood (not recorded which). Receptor source: a woman between 40 and 55 years old with acute COVID-19. Both conserved end residues are part of each CDR3. Each record gives: D gene, V gene, clone size, J gene, CDR3 DNA, CDR3 protein. D genes are given only for firm matches. Rows may omit the clone size; those that give it use once, few, many or a size class.

D gene: .
V gene: TRBV7-3
clone size: .
J gene: TRBJ2-1
CDR3 DNA: TGTGCCAGCAGCTACGACTCCGTCAATGAGCAGTTCTTC
CDR3 protein: CASSYDSVNEQFF

D gene: TRBD1
V gene: TRBV23-1
clone size: .
J gene: TRBJ2-7
CDR3 DNA: TGCGCCGGGGACAGGGCGGGCTCCTACGAGCAGTACTTC
CDR3 protein: CAGDRAGSYEQYF

D gene: .
V gene: TRBV29-1
clone size: .
J gene: TRBJ2-1
CDR3 DNA: TGCAGCGTTGCAGCGGCAAATACGAACAATGAGCAGTTCTTC
CDR3 protein: CSVAAANTNNEQFF

D gene: .
V gene: TRBV15
clone size: once
J gene: TRBJ1-1
CDR3 DNA: TGTGCCACCAGCAGAGAACCCCGTGGGGCCAATGAAGCTTTCTTT
CDR3 protein: CATSREPRGANEAFF

D gene: .
V gene: TRBV12-5
clone size: .
J gene: TRBJ2-7
CDR3 DNA: TGTGCTAGTGGTTTAAGGCAGGGAGGCGAGCAGTACTTC
CDR3 protein: CASGLRQGGEQYF

D gene: .
V gene: TRBV28
clone size: .
J gene: TRBJ1-2
CDR3 DNA: TGTGCCAGCAGTTTGAAAGGGGCAAATTATGGCTACACCTTC
CDR3 protein: CASSLKGANYGYTF

D gene: TRBD2
V gene: TRBV5-6
clone size: once
J gene: TRBJ2-3
CDR3 DNA: TGTGCCAGCAGCCTGACTAGCGGCACAGATACGCAGTATTTT
CDR3 protein: CASSLTSGTDTQYF

D gene: .
V gene: TRBV12-3/TRBV12-4
clone size: .
J gene: TRBJ2-3
CDR3 DNA: TGTGCCAGCAGAGGGAGTGGGTCAGATACGCAGTATTTT
CDR3 protein: CASRGSGSDTQYF

D gene: .
V gene: TRBV6-5
clone size: .
J gene: TRBJ1-4
CDR3 DNA: TGTGCCAGCAGTTCCAAGAAAGGACAGAGGGCGGAAAAACTGTTTTTT
CDR3 protein: CASSSKKGQRAEKLFF

D gene: TRBD2
V gene: TRBV2
clone size: .
J gene: TRBJ2-5
CDR3 DNA: TGTGCCAGCAGCCCACCGGGACTAGCGTTCCGGGAGACCCAGTACTTC
CDR3 protein: CASSPPGLAFRETQYF

D gene: .
V gene: TRBV14
clone size: once
J gene: TRBJ1-2
CDR3 DNA: TGTGCCAGCAGCCAAGTTTTAGAGGGAAACTATGGCTACACCTTC
CDR3 protein: CASSQVLEGNYGYTF